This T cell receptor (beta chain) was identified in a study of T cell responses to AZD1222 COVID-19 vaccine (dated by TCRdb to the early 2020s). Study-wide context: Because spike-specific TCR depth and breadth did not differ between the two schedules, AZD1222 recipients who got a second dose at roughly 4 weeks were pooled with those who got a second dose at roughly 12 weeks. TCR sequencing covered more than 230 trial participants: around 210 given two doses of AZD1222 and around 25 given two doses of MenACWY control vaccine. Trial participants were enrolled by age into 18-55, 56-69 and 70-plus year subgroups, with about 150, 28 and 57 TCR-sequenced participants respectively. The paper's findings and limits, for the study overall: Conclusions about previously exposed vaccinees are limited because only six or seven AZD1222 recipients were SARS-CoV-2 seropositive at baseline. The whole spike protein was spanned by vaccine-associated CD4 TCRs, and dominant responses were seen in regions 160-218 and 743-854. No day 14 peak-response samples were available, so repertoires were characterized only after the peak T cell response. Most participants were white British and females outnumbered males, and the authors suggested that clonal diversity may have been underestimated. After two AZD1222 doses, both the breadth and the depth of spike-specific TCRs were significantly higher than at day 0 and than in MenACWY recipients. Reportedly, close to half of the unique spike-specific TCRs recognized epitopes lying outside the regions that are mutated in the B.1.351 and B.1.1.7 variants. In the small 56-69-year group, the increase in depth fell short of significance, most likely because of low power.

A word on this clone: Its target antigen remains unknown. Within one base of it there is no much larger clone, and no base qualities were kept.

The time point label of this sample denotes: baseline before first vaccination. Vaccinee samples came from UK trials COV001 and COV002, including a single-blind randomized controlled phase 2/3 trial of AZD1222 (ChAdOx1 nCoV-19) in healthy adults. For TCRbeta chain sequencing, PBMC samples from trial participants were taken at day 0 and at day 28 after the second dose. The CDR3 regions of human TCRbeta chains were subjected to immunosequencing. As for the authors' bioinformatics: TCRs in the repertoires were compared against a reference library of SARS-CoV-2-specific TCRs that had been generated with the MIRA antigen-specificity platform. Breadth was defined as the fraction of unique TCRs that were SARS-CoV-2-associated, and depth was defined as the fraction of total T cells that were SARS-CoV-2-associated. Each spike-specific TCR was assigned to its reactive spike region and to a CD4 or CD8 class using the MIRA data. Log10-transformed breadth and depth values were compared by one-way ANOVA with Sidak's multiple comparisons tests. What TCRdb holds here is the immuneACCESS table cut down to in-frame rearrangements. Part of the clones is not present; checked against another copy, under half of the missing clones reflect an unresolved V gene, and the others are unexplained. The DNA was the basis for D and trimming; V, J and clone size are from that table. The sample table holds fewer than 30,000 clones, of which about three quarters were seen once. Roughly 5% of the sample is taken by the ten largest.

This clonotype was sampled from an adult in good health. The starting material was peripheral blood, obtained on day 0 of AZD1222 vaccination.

In nucleotide form, the sequence is TGTGCCAGTAGTATCCTAGCGGGAGTGCGCAATGAGCAGTTCTTC. The translation is CASSILAGVRNEQFF. The chain is made from TRBV19 and TRBJ2-1, with 10 junctional bases fitting TRBD2. Via the germline V gene (reference sequence), CDR1 is LNHDA and CDR2 SQIVND. At the junction V is shortened by 3 bases and J by 6 bases; bases outside the gene matches: 5. The CDR3 numbers 15 residues from cysteine through phenylalanine. Of the read, only the CDR3 DNA is kept; its 45 bases are in frame from base 1. Supplemented by the reference TRBV19 and TRBJ2-1 proteins around the CDR3, the complete variable domain is DGGITQSPKYLFRKEGQNVTLSCEQNLNHDAMYWYRQDPGQGLRLIYYSQIVNDFQKGDIAEGYSVSREKKESFPLTVTSAQKNPTAFYLCASSILAGVRNEQFFGPGTRLTVL.